This is a list of T cell receptor beta chains from one sample in a study of blood T cells in healthy people across ages. TCRdb used MiXCR to reprocess the 5' RACE reads, holding one entry per CDR3 protein. Found here are 730,000 or so distinct CDR3 sequences, around 38% of them singletons; the top ten hold around 30%. Sequenced material: blood. These TCRs come from a man aged 80 or over in good health. CDR3s include the opening cysteine and the closing phenylalanine or tryptophan. Each record gives: clone size, J gene, V gene, CDR3 protein. Expanded clones get a size class; other rows say once, few or many, or leave the size out.

clone size: NA; J gene: TRBJ2-2; V gene: TRBV20-1; CDR3 protein: CSARVSGGGFTGELFF
clone size: few; J gene: TRBJ2-1; V gene: TRBV12-3/TRBV12-4; CDR3 protein: CASSLEGLAGGPDEQFF
clone size: NA; J gene: TRBJ2-1; V gene: TRBV12-3/TRBV12-4; CDR3 protein: CASRPAGSQKSNEQFF
clone size: NA; J gene: TRBJ2-6; V gene: TRBV5-1; CDR3 protein: CASIQQGTGANVLTF
clone size: NA; J gene: TRBJ1-2; V gene: TRBV29-1; CDR3 protein: CSLGGSYRYTF
clone size: NA; J gene: TRBJ1-4; V gene: TRBV5-1; CDR3 protein: CAGSFLGSGDSSEKLFF
clone size: NA; J gene: TRBJ2-2; V gene: TRBV6-1; CDR3 protein: CASSATGGLELFF
clone size: few; J gene: TRBJ2-7; V gene: TRBV6-1; CDR3 protein: CASSKARTGTASYEQYF
clone size: NA; J gene: TRBJ2-4; V gene: TRBV30; CDR3 protein: CAWREPGTGRNIQYF
clone size: once; J gene: TRBJ2-7; V gene: TRBV3-1; CDR3 protein: CASSRPRTYEQYF
clone size: few; J gene: TRBJ2-1; V gene: TRBV24-1; CDR3 protein: CATSVSAGGPGEQFF
clone size: NA; J gene: NA; V gene: TRBV10-1; CDR3 protein: CASSPGLAGVKFEQYF
clone size: NA; J gene: TRBJ2-1; V gene: TRBV29-1; CDR3 protein: CSVMGTGGGLEQFF
clone size: once; J gene: TRBJ1-1; V gene: TRBV11-2; CDR3 protein: CASSSGLYYGQEEGDTEAFF
clone size: many; J gene: TRBJ2-5; V gene: TRBV27; CDR3 protein: CASSLSMPVPGTQYF
clone size: NA; J gene: NA; V gene: TRBV27; CDR3 protein: CASGGSGEGQYEQYF
clone size: few; J gene: TRBJ2-1; V gene: TRBV24-1; CDR3 protein: CATSAGAASRGELDNEQFF
clone size: few; J gene: TRBJ2-1; V gene: TRBV20-1; CDR3 protein: CSAILAGARGNEQFF
clone size: few; J gene: TRBJ2-2; V gene: TRBV20-1; CDR3 protein: CSATLGGMDTGELFF
clone size: NA; J gene: TRBJ2-1; V gene: TRBV10-3; CDR3 protein: CAIRDNSANEQFF
clone size: few; J gene: TRBJ2-1; V gene: TRBV14; CDR3 protein: CASSQVRSRQFF
clone size: NA; J gene: TRBJ2-3; V gene: TRBV20-1; CDR3 protein: CSARASRSGGASDTQYF
clone size: NA; J gene: TRBJ2-3; V gene: TRBV20-1; CDR3 protein: CSAYPGTGRDTQYF
clone size: few; J gene: TRBJ2-7; V gene: TRBV2; CDR3 protein: CASSPEPYEQYF
clone size: NA; J gene: TRBJ2-4; V gene: TRBV11-2; CDR3 protein: CASTNRGGTGKNIQYF
clone size: many; J gene: TRBJ2-3; V gene: TRBV3-1; CDR3 protein: CASSQHGRRTDTQYF
clone size: NA; J gene: TRBJ2-1; V gene: TRBV9; CDR3 protein: CASSVTSVDEQFF
clone size: few; J gene: TRBJ2-1; V gene: TRBV5-1; CDR3 protein: CASSLVLAGGPINNEQFF
clone size: few; J gene: TRBJ1-4; V gene: TRBV29-1; CDR3 protein: CSVQKQGGEKLFF
clone size: many; J gene: TRBJ2-5; V gene: TRBV4-2; CDR3 protein: CASSPTAGGYQETQYF
clone size: NA; J gene: TRBJ2-7; V gene: TRBV20-1; CDR3 protein: CSANPGQGYEQYF
clone size: NA; J gene: TRBJ2-5; V gene: TRBV11-3; CDR3 protein: CASSLDGQGTQYF
clone size: many; J gene: TRBJ2-3; V gene: TRBV6-2/TRBV6-3; CDR3 protein: CASSYSRRTDDTQYF
clone size: NA; J gene: TRBJ1-2; V gene: TRBV27; CDR3 protein: CASSLTRGNYGYTF
clone size: many; J gene: TRBJ2-1; V gene: TRBV5-1; CDR3 protein: CASSLSGGSSEQFF
clone size: NA; J gene: TRBJ1-2; V gene: TRBV30; CDR3 protein: CAWRDRTGVYGYTF
clone size: NA; J gene: NA; V gene: TRBV7-8; CDR3 protein: CASGGRTSGRETQYF
clone size: many; J gene: TRBJ2-1; V gene: TRBV4-3; CDR3 protein: CASSQGRASYNEQFF
clone size: NA; J gene: NA; V gene: TRBV6-2/TRBV6-3; CDR3 protein: CASRTEGLAELYNEQYF
clone size: NA; J gene: TRBJ2-1; V gene: TRBV2; CDR3 protein: CASSEADLGQGADGSYNEQFF
clone size: NA; J gene: TRBJ2-7; V gene: TRBV6-6; CDR3 protein: CASSLQIEQYF
clone size: NA; J gene: TRBJ2-3; V gene: TRBV20-1; CDR3 protein: CSARRDRQNTDTQYF
clone size: few; J gene: TRBJ1-1; V gene: TRBV20-1; CDR3 protein: CSAVQGADTEAFF
clone size: few; J gene: TRBJ2-5; V gene: TRBV5-8; CDR3 protein: CASSAGTDKETQYF
clone size: many; J gene: TRBJ2-7; V gene: TRBV10-3; CDR3 protein: CAIRGGLLSREQYF
clone size: NA; J gene: TRBJ2-1; V gene: TRBV6-4; CDR3 protein: CASSRDSLTYNEQFF
clone size: many; J gene: TRBJ2-7; V gene: TRBV7-2; CDR3 protein: CASSLVPRTSGGVVREQYF
clone size: once; J gene: TRBJ2-3; V gene: TRBV20-1; CDR3 protein: CSANSGANTDTQYF
clone size: NA; J gene: TRBJ2-4; V gene: TRBV11-2; CDR3 protein: CASSLSLVGLGIQYF
clone size: many; J gene: TRBJ1-1; V gene: TRBV29-1; CDR3 protein: CSGSKGNTEAFF
clone size: NA; J gene: TRBJ2-3; V gene: TRBV6-2/TRBV6-3; CDR3 protein: CASSYKAGTSGVSTDTQYF
clone size: NA; J gene: TRBJ2-7; V gene: TRBV29-1; CDR3 protein: CSVEDRQSGQYF
clone size: few; J gene: NA; V gene: TRBV7-2; CDR3 protein: CASGPRGGFLEQYF
clone size: NA; J gene: TRBJ2-3; V gene: TRBV24-1; CDR3 protein: CATSETTGRTDTQYF
clone size: NA; J gene: TRBJ1-2; V gene: TRBV20-1; CDR3 protein: CSAGQGARYGYTF
clone size: few; J gene: TRBJ2-7; V gene: TRBV11-2; CDR3 protein: CANEGRYNEQYF
clone size: NA; J gene: TRBJ2-7; V gene: TRBV6-2/TRBV6-3; CDR3 protein: CASSPLRQFEQYF
clone size: once; J gene: TRBJ1-6; V gene: TRBV25-1; CDR3 protein: CASSEYDLGLGHSPLHF
clone size: NA; J gene: TRBJ2-3; V gene: TRBV29-1; CDR3 protein: CSVGQGVDLDTQYF